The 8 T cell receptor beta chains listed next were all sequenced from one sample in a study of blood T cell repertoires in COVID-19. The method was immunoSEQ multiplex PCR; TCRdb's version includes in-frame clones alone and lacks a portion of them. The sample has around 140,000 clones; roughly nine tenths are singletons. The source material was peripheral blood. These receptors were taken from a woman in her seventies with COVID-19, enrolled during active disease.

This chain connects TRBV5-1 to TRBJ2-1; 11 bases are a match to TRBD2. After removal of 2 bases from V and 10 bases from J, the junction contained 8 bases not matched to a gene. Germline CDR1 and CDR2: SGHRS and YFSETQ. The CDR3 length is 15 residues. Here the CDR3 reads CASSLLAGGPGEQFF. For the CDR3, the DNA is TGCGCCAGCAGCTTATTAGCGGGGGGGCCTGGAGAGCAGTTCTTC.

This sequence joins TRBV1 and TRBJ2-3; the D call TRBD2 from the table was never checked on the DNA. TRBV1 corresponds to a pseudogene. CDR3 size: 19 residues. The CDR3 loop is CTSSQVTSGVFPSTDTQYF. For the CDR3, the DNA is TGCACCAGCAGCCAAGTAACTAGCGGGGTCTTTCCTAGCACAGATACGCAGTATTTT.

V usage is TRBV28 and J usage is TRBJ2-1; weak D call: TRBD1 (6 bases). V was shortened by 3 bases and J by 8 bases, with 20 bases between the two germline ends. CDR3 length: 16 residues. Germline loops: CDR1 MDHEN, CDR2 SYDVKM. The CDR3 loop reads CASSLRSLRGGDEQFF. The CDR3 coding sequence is TGTGCCAGCAGTTTGCGCTCCCTTCGTGGGGGCGATGAGCAGTTCTTC.

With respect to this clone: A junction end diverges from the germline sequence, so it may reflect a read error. The CDR3 DNA reads TGTGCCAGCAGTGAAGAGTCAGCACTATTC. This encodes CASSEESALF. The V and J genes are TRBV6-1 and TRBJ1-2; D remains ambiguous. This CDR3 comprises 10 residues. The germline V gene encodes CDR1 MNHNS and CDR2 SASEGT.

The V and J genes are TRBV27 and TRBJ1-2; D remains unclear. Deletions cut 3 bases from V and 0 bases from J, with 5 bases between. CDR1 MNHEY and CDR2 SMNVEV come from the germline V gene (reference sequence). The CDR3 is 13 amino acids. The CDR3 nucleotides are TGTGCCAGCAGTTTGACACCTAACTATGGCTACACCTTC. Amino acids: CASSLTPNYGYTF.

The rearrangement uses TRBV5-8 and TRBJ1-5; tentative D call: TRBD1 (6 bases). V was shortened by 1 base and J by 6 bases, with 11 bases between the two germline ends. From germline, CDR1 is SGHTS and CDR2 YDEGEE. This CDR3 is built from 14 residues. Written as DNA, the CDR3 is TGTGCCAGCAGCTTGAGGGGGATTATTCAGCCCCAGCATTTT. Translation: CASSLRGIIQPQHF.

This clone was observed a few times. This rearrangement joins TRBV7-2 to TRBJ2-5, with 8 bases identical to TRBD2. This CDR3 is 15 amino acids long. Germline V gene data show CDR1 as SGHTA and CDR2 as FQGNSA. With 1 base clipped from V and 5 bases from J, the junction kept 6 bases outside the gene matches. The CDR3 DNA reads TGTGCCAGCAGCTTAGAGAAGCGGGGGTGGGAGACCCAGTACTTC. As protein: CASSLEKRGWETQYF.

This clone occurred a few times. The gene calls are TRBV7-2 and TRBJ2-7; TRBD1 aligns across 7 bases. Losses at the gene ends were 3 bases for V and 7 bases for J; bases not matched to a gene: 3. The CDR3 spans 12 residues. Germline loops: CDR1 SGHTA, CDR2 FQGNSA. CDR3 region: CASSFEDREQYF. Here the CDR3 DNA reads TGTGCCAGCAGCTTTGAGGACAGGGAGCAGTACTTC.